Listed here are 27 T cell receptor beta chains from one sample, sequenced in a study of cytomegalovirus exposure and HLA in healthy donors. It was with 60 Vbeta and 13 Jbeta primers that the PCR ran. Sequencing used immunoSEQ multiplex PCR; TCRdb keeps in-frame clones, though not all of them. The table lists 110,000 or so clones, roughly two thirds of them singletons. The specimen sequenced was PBMCs. These receptor sequences come from a man aged 40-49 years in good health and CMV-seronegative.

This clone was detected only a few times. The chain joins TRBV4-2 to TRBJ2-5; D is unclear. The germline CDR1 and CDR2 sequences are LGHNA and YNFKEQ. The CDR3 length is 13 residues. The germline V and J ends were trimmed by 0 bases and 4 bases, with 6 bases remaining between them. Written as DNA, the CDR3 is TGTGCCAGCAGCCAAGATCGTCGAGAGACCCAGTACTTC. Protein product: CASSQDRRETQYF.

The chain employs TRBV4-2 and TRBJ1-1, with D possibly matching TRBD1 (6 bases). The CDR3 is 14 residues long. Trimming stripped 4 bases from V and 3 bases from J, with 12 bases between. Germline V lookup: CDR1 LGHNA, CDR2 YNFKEQ. CDR3 bases: TGTGCCAGCAGCCGAAAAACAGGGTACACTGAAGCTTTCTTT. This codes for CASSRKTGYTEAFF.

The genes are TRBV5-1 and TRBJ2-3, with 7 bases that match TRBD2. Germline-derived CDR1 and CDR2 are SGHRS and YFSETQ. The CDR3 consists of 16 residues. Losses at the gene ends were 0 bases for V and 7 bases for J; bases not matched to a gene: 11. The CDR3 spells CASSLDPSGISNTQYF. DNA for the CDR3: TGCGCCAGCAGCTTGGACCCGAGCGGGATTAGCAATACGCAGTATTTT. Based on the CDR3 plus reference TRBV5-1 and TRBJ2-3, the full variable domain is KAGVTQTPRYLIKTRGQQVTLSCSPISGHRSVSWYQQTPGQGLQFLFEYFSETQRNKGNFPGRFSGRQFSNSRSEMNVSTLELGDSALYLCASSLDPSGISNTQYFGPGTRLTVL.

The chain uses TRBV10-3 and TRBJ2-5, with 7 bases identical to TRBD1. The CDR3 has 13 amino acids. V lost 6 bases and J lost 2; bases outside the gene matches: 3. Germline assignment: CDR1 ENHRY and CDR2 SYGVKD. CDR3 sequence reads: CAIRDRAQETQYF. CDR3 in DNA: TGTGCCATCAGAGACAGGGCTCAAGAGACCCAGTACTTC.

This clone was detected only once. The genes are TRBV2 and TRBJ2-1, with 9 nucleotides matching TRBD2. The V gene end was trimmed by 10 bases and the J gene end by 3 bases; junction bases not matched to a gene: 13. The CDR3 consists of 16 residues. Germline loops: CDR1 SNHLY, CDR2 FYNNEI. CDR3 sequence: CATTRAERGVYNEQFF. DNA for the CDR3: TGTGCCACCACTCGGGCGGAGCGGGGGGTCTACAATGAGCAGTTCTTC.

The V call is TRBV10-3, the J call TRBJ1-1, with D tentatively TRBD1 (5 bases). The germline CDR1 and CDR2 sequences are ENHRY and SYGVKD. Trimming left V 4 bases short and J 3 bases short, with 12 bases between. CDR3 size: 14 residues. The chain's CDR3 is CAISARGLDTEAFF. The CDR3 DNA follows: TGTGCCATCAGTGCTAGGGGCCTGGACACTGAAGCTTTCTTT.

The chain joins TRBV10-3 to TRBJ2-3; 7 bases align to TRBD2. The CDR3 runs to 15 residues. The junction had 4 bases not matched to a gene; V was cut back by 4 bases and J by 0 bases. Germline CDR1 and CDR2: ENHRY and SYGVKD. The CDR3 region is CAISGTGGSTDTQYF. DNA of the CDR3: TGTGCCATCAGTGGGACGGGGGGTAGCACAGATACGCAGTATTTT.

The gene calls are TRBV4-1 and TRBJ2-5, with a possible D match to TRBD1 (6 bases). The closer fit of TRBJ2-7 to the DNA end suggests the J call may be wrong. The germline CDR1 and CDR2 sequences are MGHRA and YSYEKL. The CDR3 consists of 14 residues. CDR3 protein: CASSQIQGTYEQYF. CDR3 bases: TGCGCCAGCAGCCAAATACAGGGTACCTACGAGCAGTACTTC.

Remarks on this clone: Different DNA sequences within this sample yield the same CDR3. The chain carries TRBV4-1 and TRBJ1-5; possibly TRBD1 for D (6 bases). Germline V gene data show CDR1 as MGHRA and CDR2 as YSYEKL. CDR3 length equals 14 residues. Trimming cost V 1 base and J 2 bases, with 6 bases left between them. In DNA, the CDR3 is TGCGCCAGCAGCCAAGGACAGGGCAATCAGCCCCAGCATTTT. This codes for CASSQGQGNQPQHF.

This clone is a singleton in its sample. The chain recombines TRBV7-2 with TRBJ1-5; 10 nucleotides agree with TRBD1. Germline lookup yields CDR1 SGHTA and CDR2 FQGNSA. V lost 5 bases and J lost 5; bases outside the gene matches: 3. CDR3 length equals 14 residues. The CDR3 DNA sequence: TGTGCCAGCAGCAGGGACAGGGGATATCAGCCCCAGCATTTT. As protein: CASSRDRGYQPQHF.

The CDR3 DNA reads TGTGCCAGCAGTCACAGGTTAATGAACACTGAAGCTTTCTTT. It codes for CASSHRLMNTEAFF. The chain couples TRBV28 to TRBJ1-1, with a possible D match to TRBD1 (5 bases). Trimming left V 5 bases short and J 0 bases short, with 10 bases between. Looked up from germline, CDR1 is MDHEN and CDR2 is SYDVKM. The CDR3 consists of 14 residues. Full variable domain (outside the CDR3, taken from reference TRBV28 and TRBJ1-1): DVKVTQSSRYLVKRTGEKVFLECVQDMDHENMFWYRQDPGLGLRLIYFSYDVKMKEKGDIPEGYSVSREKKERFSLILESASTNQTSMYLCASSHRLMNTEAFFGQGTRLTVV.

The CDR3 loop reads CASSLVGRGLIPLHF. CDR3 sequence (DNA): TGTGCCAGCAGCTTAGTTGGCAGAGGTTTGATTCCCCTCCACTTT. The chain couples TRBV7-9 to TRBJ1-6; D is unclear. CDR3 size: 15 residues. Germline values: CDR1 SEHNR, CDR2 FQNEAQ (reference sequence). Deletions cut 1 base from V and 13 bases from J, with 17 bases between.

The gene calls are TRBV7-9 and TRBJ2-3; the match to TRBD2 covers 11 bases. CDR1 and CDR2 (germline): SEHNR, FQNEAQ (reference sequence). The J segment lost 11 bases and the V segment lost 1 base, leaving 11 bases of the junction unmatched. The CDR3 loop spans 16 amino acids. The CDR3 spells CASSLGGLAGGLVQYF. The DNA of the CDR3 is TGTGCCAGCAGCTTAGGAGGTCTAGCGGGGGGCCTAGTGCAGTATTTT.

The J gene is TRBJ1-2, the V gene TRBV2; 7 nucleotides agree with TRBD1. J was trimmed by 6 bases and V by 2 bases; bases with no gene match: 9. CDR1 is SNHLY and CDR2 is FYNNEI in the germline V gene. The CDR3 is 15 residues long. The CDR3 DNA reads as TGTGCCAGCAGTGAAATCGACAGGGATTTCGATGGCTACACCTTC. Protein sequence: CASSEIDRDFDGYTF.

The chain links TRBV4-2 to TRBJ2-3, with D tentatively TRBD2 (7 bases). The CDR3 has 18 residues. Germline V gene lookup returns CDR1 LGHNA and CDR2 YNFKEQ. V was pared by 4 bases and J by 5 bases, with 25 bases between. The CDR3 bases are TGTGCCAGCAGCCCGAAGTCGAGGGGGGGGCTGCTTGTAGATACGCAGTATTTT. It specifies CASSPKSRGGLLVDTQYF.

The gene calls are TRBV6-5 and TRBJ2-7, with D possibly matching TRBD2 (5 bases). This CDR3 spans 11 amino acids. Germline loops: CDR1 MNHEY, CDR2 SVGAGI. The V end lost 8 bases, the J end lost 9 bases, and 14 bases lay between the germline ends. CDR3 DNA sequence: TGTGCCAGCCATTCCGGGAAGCTGCAGTACTTC. This translates into CASHSGKLQYF.

V is TRBV9 and J is TRBJ2-1; 8 bases are shared with TRBD2. This CDR3 has 15 residues. Germline loops: CDR1 SGDLS, CDR2 YYNGEE. J lost 5 bases, V lost 1 base, and 5 bases had no gene match. The CDR3 is CASSVWAGGDNEQFF. CDR3 nucleotide sequence: TGTGCCAGCAGCGTATGGGCGGGGGGAGACAATGAGCAGTTCTTC.

This CDR3 reads CASSARGDYEQYF. DNA for the CDR3: TGTGCCAGCAGCGCAAGAGGTGATTACGAGCAGTACTTC. The chain combines TRBV7-9 with TRBJ2-7; D not resolved. Between the trimmed V and J ends, which lost 5 bases and 4 bases, there was a span of 12 bases. There are 13 residues in the CDR3. From germline, CDR1 is SEHNR and CDR2 FQNEAQ (reference sequence).

The chain links TRBV2 to TRBJ2-6, with D possibly matching TRBD2 (6 bases). The germline CDR1 and CDR2 sequences are SNHLY and FYNNEI. Trimming removed 8 bases at V and 0 bases at J, with 14 bases between. This CDR3 contains 16 residues. Here the CDR3 DNA reads TGTGCCAGCGCTAGGGACGGGAGCTCTGGGGCCAACGTCCTGACTTTC. It is translated as CASARDGSSGANVLTF. Drawing the rest from reference TRBV2 and TRBJ2-6, the complete variable domain is EPEVTQTPSHQVTQMGQEVILRCVPISNHLYFYWYRQILGQKVEFLVSFYNNEISEKSEIFDDQFSVERPDGSNFTLKIRSTKLEDSAMYFCASARDGSSGANVLTFGAGSRLTVL.

This clone was counted once. J is TRBJ1-2 and V is TRBV7-9, with 9 positions matching TRBD1. Trimming removed 4 bases from V and 7 bases from J; junction bases left unmatched: 7. This CDR3 has 14 amino acids. Germline assignment: CDR1 SEHNR and CDR2 FQNEAQ (reference sequence). In DNA form, the CDR3 reads TGTGCCAGCAGCTCCCGGGACAGGGACAGTGGCTACACCTTC. It specifies CASSSRDRDSGYTF.

V gene TRBV27 combines with J gene TRBJ2-3; TRBD2 might be the D (5 bases). This CDR3 is 17 amino acids long. Trimming left V 5 bases short and J 0 bases short, with 18 bases between. Germline V gives CDR1 MNHEY, CDR2 SMNVEV (reference sequence). The CDR3 DNA is TGTGCCAGCAGTCCGCTTTACGAGCGGCGAAGCACAGATACGCAGTATTTT. Its protein is CASSPLYERRSTDTQYF.

The rearrangement joins TRBV27 to TRBJ1-2; a possible D gene is TRBD1 (6 bases). Trimming took 6 bases from V and 4 from J, leaving 15 bases between them. CDR3 length equals 14 residues. Germline CDR1 MNHEY, CDR2 SMNVEV (reference sequence). As DNA, the CDR3 is TGTGCCAGCAGGCCCCTCGACAGGAGCTATGGCTACACCTTC. It translates to CASRPLDRSYGYTF.

Notes on this clone: The sample holds other DNA sequences that translate to the same CDR3. The chain is built from TRBV5-1 and TRBJ2-7; 8 nucleotides agree with TRBD1. CDR1 and CDR2 from the germline V gene are SGHRS and YFSETQ. V trimming: 4 bases; J trimming: 4 bases; junction bases outside the gene matches: 4. This CDR3 is built from 13 residues. The CDR3 region is CASSPDRVYEQYF. Here the CDR3 DNA reads TGCGCCAGCAGCCCGGACAGGGTGTACGAGCAGTACTTC.

The chain recombines TRBV6-1 with TRBJ1-5; tentative D call: TRBD1 (6 bases). Germline-derived CDR1 and CDR2 are MNHNS and SASEGT. The CDR3 has 13 amino acids. V was pared by 7 bases and J by 5 bases, with 12 bases between. The CDR3 nucleotides are TGTGCCAGCAATAGGGGGTTGGATCAGCCCCAGCATTTT. This translates into CASNRGLDQPQHF.

The CDR3 coding sequence is TGTGCCAGCAGTGTCGGGACTAGCGGGGGAAATGAGCAGTTCTTC. Translation: CASSVGTSGGNEQFF. This chain joins TRBV2 and TRBJ2-1, with 14 bases matching TRBD2. This CDR3 region has 15 residues. The germline gives CDR1 SNHLY, CDR2 FYNNEI. V gave up 4 bases and J gave up 7 bases; unmatched junction bases: 3.

J is TRBJ2-3 and V is TRBV5-1; D not resolved. The V gene lost 5 bases and the J gene lost 8 bases, with 18 bases spanning the gap. The CDR3 has 14 amino acids. CDR1 SGHRS and CDR2 YFSETQ come from the germline V gene. CDR3 region: CASRTGSEEGTQYF. DNA for the CDR3: TGCGCCAGCAGGACCGGGTCCGAGGAAGGTACGCAGTATTTT.

The rearrangement joins TRBV5-1 to TRBJ2-7; possible D gene TRBD1, 6 bases. The germline CDR1 and CDR2 sequences are SGHRS and YFSETQ. The germline V and J ends were trimmed by 0 bases and 0 bases, with 13 bases remaining between them. The CDR3 runs 16 residues. The CDR3 nucleotides are TGCGCCAGCAGCTTGGTTCTACAGGGAAGCTCCTACGAGCAGTACTTC. It specifies CASSLVLQGSSYEQYF.